The 28 T cell receptor beta chains reported below all come from one sample, sequenced in a study of siplizumab effects on memory and regulatory T cells. Sequenced by immunoSEQ multiplex PCR; TCRdb stores in-frame clones only, minus some. This sample carries some 110,000 clones, about 93% of them seen once, and the ten largest clones take about 0.62%. The source material was Tregs sorted from blood. All receptors derive from a human donor in good health.

This sequence joins TRBV18 and TRBJ1-3; D is unresolved. CDR1 is KGHSH and CDR2 is LQKENI in the germline V gene. The V end was cut by 6 bases, the J end by 2 bases, with 11 bases between. The CDR3 sequence is 14 residues long. The CDR3 region is CASSPLLTGNTIYF. The CDR3 bases are TGTGCCAGCTCCCCTCTCTTAACTGGAAACACCATATATTTT.

J is TRBJ2-7 and V is TRBV10-3; 7 bases are a match to TRBD2. This CDR3 region has 14 residues. V trimming: 0 bases; J trimming: 6 bases; junction bases outside the gene matches: 5. CDR1 ENHRY and CDR2 SYGVKD come from the germline V gene. The CDR3 coding sequence is TGTGCCATCAGTGAGTCTACTAGCGCGGCCGAGCAGTACTTC. As protein: CAISESTSAAEQYF.

The rearrangement joins TRBV5-1 to TRBJ2-1; a possible D gene is TRBD1 (5 bases). V lost 0 bases and J lost 6, with 7 bases in between. The CDR3 consists of 13 residues. Germline-derived CDR1 and CDR2 are SGHRS and YFSETQ. The CDR3 sequence: CASSLGQINEQFF. The CDR3 nucleotides read TGCGCCAGCAGCTTGGGACAGATCAATGAGCAGTTCTTC.

This chain joins TRBV9 and TRBJ1-2; 7 bases line up with TRBD1. Unmatched junction bases numbered 24, after V lost 4 bases and J lost 6 bases. CDR1 is SGDLS, CDR2 YYNGEE, per germline. CDR3 length: 19 amino acids. The CDR3 loop reads CASSPFDLGPGRGRDGYTF. In DNA, the CDR3 is TGTGCCAGCAGCCCGTTCGATTTGGGCCCCGGCAGGGGGAGGGATGGCTACACCTTC. The whole variable domain, filled in from reference TRBV9 and TRBJ1-2, reads DSGVTQTPKHLITATGQRVTLRCSPRSGDLSVYWYQQSLDQGLQFLIQYYNGEERAKGNILERFSAQQFPDLHSELNLSSLELGDSALYFCASSPFDLGPGRGRDGYTFGSGTRLTVV.

The table lists this clone with a count of one. V is TRBV29-1 and J is TRBJ2-1; 7 bases match TRBD2. The trim removed 6 bases at V and 0 bases at J, leaving 11 bases unmatched. Germline V lookup: CDR1 SQVTM, CDR2 ANQGSEA. The CDR3 has 16 residues. CDR3 nucleotides: TGCAGCGTCCTCTTATGGCGGGAGAGCTCCTACAATGAGCAGTTCTTC. Encoded protein: CSVLLWRESSYNEQFF.

The chain joins TRBV5-1 to TRBJ2-7; 7 bases match TRBD1. Losses at the gene ends were 3 bases for V and 4 bases for J; bases not matched to a gene: 10. Germline lookup yields CDR1 SGHRS and CDR2 YFSETQ. CDR3 length: 15 residues. Written as DNA, the CDR3 is TGCGCCAGCAGCTGGGCCCGGGGACAGACTTACGAGCAGTACTTC. As protein: CASSWARGQTYEQYF.

This clone was counted once. The rearrangement uses TRBV6-5 and TRBJ2-2; 7 bases are a match to TRBD1. Trimming at V came to 5 bases and at J to 9 bases, leaving 3 bases not matched to a gene. This CDR3 contains 12 residues. Germline lookup yields CDR1 MNHEY and CDR2 SVGAGI. The CDR3: CASSRQGRELFF. The CDR3 DNA follows: TGTGCCAGCAGTAGACAGGGTAGGGAGCTGTTTTTT.

The chain couples TRBV7-2 to TRBJ1-6; 8 bases are a match to TRBD1. J was trimmed by 4 bases and V by 10 bases; bases with no gene match: 9. The CDR3 totals 15 residues. Germline V gene data show CDR1 as SGHTA and CDR2 as FQGNSA. This CDR3 reads CATSTRTGYNSPLHF. The CDR3 nucleotides read TGTGCCACCTCTACCAGGACAGGGTATAATTCACCCCTCCACTTT.

The CDR3 sequence is CAWRGTGGSYNSPLHF. The CDR3 DNA reads as TGTGCCTGGAGGGGGACAGGGGGCTCCTATAATTCACCCCTCCACTTT. This rearrangement joins TRBV30 to TRBJ1-6, with TRBD1 matching over 11 bases. The CDR3 has 16 amino acids. Trimming at V came to 3 bases and at J to 0 bases, leaving 1 base not matched to a gene. Germline V lookup: CDR1 GTSNPN, CDR2 SVGIG (reference sequence).

CDR3 sequence (DNA): TGCGCCAGCGGCCTGAGGTCAGATACGCAGTATTTT. Residues: CASGLRSDTQYF. This chain uses TRBV5-1 with TRBJ2-3; D is undetermined. The V gene lost 7 bases and the J gene lost 4 bases, with 10 bases spanning the gap. The CDR3 has 12 amino acids. Germline V gene sequence: CDR1 SGHRS, CDR2 YFSETQ.

V and J are TRBV7-9 and TRBJ2-3; 8 bases map to TRBD2. Germline V lookup: CDR1 SEHNR, CDR2 FQNEAQ (reference sequence). Trimming at V came to 5 bases and at J to 0 bases, leaving 7 bases not matched to a gene. This CDR3 region has 16 residues. The CDR3 sequence: CASSLGLAASTDTQYF. The CDR3 DNA reads TGTGCCAGCAGCCTTGGACTAGCCGCTAGCACAGATACGCAGTATTTT.

V gene TRBV6-5 combines with J gene TRBJ2-7; D call uncertain. Germline CDR1 reads MNHEY; CDR2 reads SVGAGI. V was shortened by 8 bases and J by 0 bases, with 11 bases between the two germline ends. The CDR3 is made up of 13 amino acids. The CDR3 loop is CASSLADSYEQYF. DNA for the CDR3: TGTGCCAGCTCCCTGGCAGACTCCTACGAGCAGTACTTC.

This clone was observed once. The J gene is TRBJ2-6, the V gene TRBV28; no definite D call. Germline V gene lookup returns CDR1 MDHEN and CDR2 SYDVKM. V was trimmed by 5 bases and J by 3 bases, leaving 11 bases between them. The CDR3 runs to 15 residues. The CDR3 sequence: CASSPTEDGANVLTF. As DNA, the CDR3 is TGTGCCAGCAGTCCGACGGAAGATGGGGCCAACGTCCTGACTTTC.

The V call is TRBV11-3, the J call TRBJ2-5; D might be TRBD2 (6 bases). CDR1 is SGHNT and CDR2 is YENEEA in the germline V gene. The CDR3 covers 14 residues. The V gene lost 1 base and the J gene lost 7 bases, with 13 bases spanning the gap. The CDR3 is CASSLARLEGTQYF. The CDR3, as DNA: TGTGCCAGCAGCTTAGCCCGCCTGGAGGGGACCCAGTACTTC.

V and J are TRBV11-3 and TRBJ2-5; D gene unclear. Per germline, CDR1 SGHNT and CDR2 YENEEA. Deletions cut 5 bases from V and 6 bases from J, with 10 bases between. This CDR3 has 12 residues. In nucleotides, the CDR3 is TGTGCCAGCAGCAATGACGTCCAGACCCAGTACTTC. It specifies CASSNDVQTQYF.

This clone was recorded once. Other DNA sequences in the sample encode the same CDR3. The chain joins TRBV30 to TRBJ2-7, with TRBD1 matching over 9 bases. Germline CDR1 reads GTSNPN; CDR2 reads SVGIG (reference sequence). The CDR3 consists of 13 residues. V trimming: 0 bases; J trimming: 4 bases; junction bases outside the gene matches: 1. The CDR3 spells CAWSVGQGYEQYF. DNA of the CDR3: TGTGCCTGGAGTGTGGGACAGGGTTACGAGCAGTACTTC.

The chain's CDR3 is CASSLGLGETQYF. As DNA, the CDR3 is TGTGCCAGCAGCTTGGGTTTGGGAGAGACCCAGTACTTC. The rearrangement uses TRBV7-3 and TRBJ2-5; no clear D gene. Germline V gives CDR1 SGHTA, CDR2 FQGTGA. The CDR3 contains 13 residues. Trimming left V 3 bases short and J 4 bases short, with 9 bases between.

This clone was detected only once. The rearrangement joins TRBV6-5 to TRBJ2-7, with D uncertain. The CDR3 runs 13 residues. CDR1 is MNHEY and CDR2 is SVGAGI in the germline V gene. With 6 bases removed from V and 0 bases from J, the gap between germline ends came to 9 bases. The CDR3 nucleotides read TGTGCCAGCAGCCTTGGCTACTCCTACGAGCAGTACTTC. It specifies CASSLGYSYEQYF.

The genes are TRBV19 and TRBJ2-7; D not resolved. V was cut by 3 bases and J by 0 bases, with 6 bases left in between. Looked up from germline, CDR1 is LNHDA and CDR2 is SQIVND (reference sequence). The CDR3 runs to 13 residues. This chain's CDR3 is CASSMGNSYEQYF. DNA for the CDR3: TGTGCCAGTAGTATGGGGAACTCCTACGAGCAGTACTTC.

The gene calls are TRBV18 and TRBJ1-2; maybe TRBD1 (5 bases). This CDR3 is 13 amino acids long. CDR1 KGHSH and CDR2 LQKENI come from the germline V gene. The ends were cut back, 3 bases at V and 3 bases at J, with 8 bases in the middle. The CDR3 DNA is TGTGCCAGCTCACCTGAGGGACACTATGGCTACACCTTC. It codes for CASSPEGHYGYTF.

In its sample, this clone was seen once. Other DNA sequences in the sample encode the same CDR3. This CDR3 is CASSPGGGRTDTQYF. The CDR3 DNA sequence: TGTGCCAGCAGCCCGGGTGGGGGGAGAACAGATACGCAGTATTTT. J is TRBJ2-3 and V is TRBV7-9; weak D call: TRBD2 (6 bases). The V end was cut by 5 bases, the J end by 3 bases, with 15 bases between. This CDR3 is 15 amino acids long. Germline assignment: CDR1 SEHNR and CDR2 FQNEAQ (reference sequence).

CDR3: CASSARGTGVGYTF. The CDR3 bases are TGTGCCAGCAGCGCTAGGGGGACAGGGGTTGGCTACACCTTC. The chain joins TRBV9 to TRBJ1-2; 10 bases align to TRBD1. V shed 3 bases and J 7 bases; nucleotides not matched to a gene: 6. Germline V gene data show CDR1 as SGDLS and CDR2 as YYNGEE. This CDR3 is 14 amino acids long.

The chain links TRBV5-1 to TRBJ1-1, with D perhaps TRBD1 (5 bases). CDR1 is SGHRS, CDR2 YFSETQ, per germline. Trimming pared 0 bases from V and 7 bases from J, leaving 16 bases between. This CDR3 is 15 amino acids long. The CDR3 loop reads CASSLEIGTWNEAFF. Written as DNA, the CDR3 is TGCGCCAGCAGCTTGGAGATCGGGACTTGGAATGAAGCTTTCTTT. Filled out from reference TRBV5-1 and TRBJ1-1, the complete variable domain reads KAGVTQTPRYLIKTRGQQVTLSCSPISGHRSVSWYQQTPGQGLQFLFEYFSETQRNKGNFPGRFSGRQFSNSRSEMNVSTLELGDSALYLCASSLEIGTWNEAFFGQGTRLTVV.

This clone was observed a handful of times. This chain uses TRBV5-1 with TRBJ2-7; possibly TRBD2 for D (5 bases). Germline loops: CDR1 SGHRS, CDR2 YFSETQ. Trimming took 4 bases from V and 1 from J, leaving 21 bases between them. This CDR3 region has 17 residues. The CDR3 nucleotides read TGCGCCAGCAGCCGGACTGGAGGCGGCAGGCGATCCTACGAGCAGTACTTC. As protein: CASSRTGGGRRSYEQYF. Combining the CDR3 with reference TRBV5-1 and TRBJ2-7 gives the whole variable domain KAGVTQTPRYLIKTRGQQVTLSCSPISGHRSVSWYQQTPGQGLQFLFEYFSETQRNKGNFPGRFSGRQFSNSRSEMNVSTLELGDSALYLCASSRTGGGRRSYEQYFGPGTRLTVT.

The rearrangement links TRBV7-8 to TRBJ2-5; possibly TRBD2 for D (5 bases). CDR1 and CDR2 (germline): SGHVS, FQNEAQ. Trimming removed 1 base from V and 7 bases from J, with 13 bases in between. CDR3 length equals 14 residues. CDR3 residues: CASSLGPLSGTQYF. CDR3 DNA: TGTGCCAGCAGCTTAGGTCCCCTCAGCGGGACCCAGTACTTC.

J is TRBJ1-1 and V is TRBV27, with a tentative D call TRBD1 (6 bases). Germline-derived CDR1 and CDR2 are MNHEY and SMNVEV (reference sequence). V lost 4 bases to trimming and J lost 4 bases, with 19 bases between them. This CDR3 comprises 16 residues. CDR3 residues: CASSYKNPIQGTEAFF. CDR3 coding DNA: TGTGCCAGCAGTTACAAAAATCCGATACAGGGCACTGAAGCTTTCTTT.

This rearrangement joins TRBV9 to TRBJ1-4, with no clear D. CDR1 SGDLS and CDR2 YYNGEE come from the germline V gene. V shed 0 bases and J shed 8 bases, with 5 bases lying between them. The CDR3 is 12 amino acids. The CDR3 region is CASSVGEEKLFF. The CDR3 DNA is TGTGCCAGCAGCGTAGGGGAAGAAAAACTGTTTTTT.

The chain combines TRBV19 with TRBJ1-1; D possibly corresponds to TRBD1 (6 bases). CDR3 length equals 13 residues. CDR1 and CDR2 from the germline V gene are LNHDA and SQIVND (reference sequence). V was clipped by 3 bases and J by 5 bases, with 10 bases between them. Here the CDR3 reads CASSILGGTEAFF. For the CDR3, the DNA is TGTGCCAGTAGTATTTTAGGGGGAACTGAAGCTTTCTTT. Using reference TRBV19 and TRBJ1-1 for the parts outside the CDR3, the full variable domain is DGGITQSPKYLFRKEGQNVTLSCEQNLNHDAMYWYRQDPGQGLRLIYYSQIVNDFQKGDIAEGYSVSREKKESFPLTVTSAQKNPTAFYLCASSILGGTEAFFGQGTRLTVV.